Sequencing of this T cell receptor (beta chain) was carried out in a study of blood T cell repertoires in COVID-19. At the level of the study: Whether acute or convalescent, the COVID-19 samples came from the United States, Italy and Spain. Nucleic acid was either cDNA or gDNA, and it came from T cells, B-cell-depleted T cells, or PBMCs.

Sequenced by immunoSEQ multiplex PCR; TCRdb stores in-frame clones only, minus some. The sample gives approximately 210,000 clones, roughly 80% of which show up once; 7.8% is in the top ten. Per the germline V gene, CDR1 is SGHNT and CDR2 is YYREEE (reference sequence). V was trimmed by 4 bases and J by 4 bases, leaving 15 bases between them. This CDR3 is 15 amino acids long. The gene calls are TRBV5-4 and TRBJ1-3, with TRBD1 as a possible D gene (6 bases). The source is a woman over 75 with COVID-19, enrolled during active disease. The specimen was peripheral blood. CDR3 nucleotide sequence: TGTGCCAGCAGCATACAGGGATTAATAGGAAACACCATATATTTT. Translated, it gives CASSIQGLIGNTIYF.